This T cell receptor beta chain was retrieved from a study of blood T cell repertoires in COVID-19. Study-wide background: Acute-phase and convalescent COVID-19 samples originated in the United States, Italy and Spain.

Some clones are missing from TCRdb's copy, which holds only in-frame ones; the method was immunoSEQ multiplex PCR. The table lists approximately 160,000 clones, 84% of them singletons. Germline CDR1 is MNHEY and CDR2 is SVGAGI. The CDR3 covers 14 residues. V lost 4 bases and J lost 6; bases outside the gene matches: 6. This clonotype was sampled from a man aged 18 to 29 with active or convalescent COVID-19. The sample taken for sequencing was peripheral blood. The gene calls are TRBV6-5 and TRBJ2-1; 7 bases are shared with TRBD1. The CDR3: CASSSGQPSNEQFF. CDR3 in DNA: TGTGCCAGCAGTTCGGGACAGCCTTCCAATGAGCAGTTCTTC.